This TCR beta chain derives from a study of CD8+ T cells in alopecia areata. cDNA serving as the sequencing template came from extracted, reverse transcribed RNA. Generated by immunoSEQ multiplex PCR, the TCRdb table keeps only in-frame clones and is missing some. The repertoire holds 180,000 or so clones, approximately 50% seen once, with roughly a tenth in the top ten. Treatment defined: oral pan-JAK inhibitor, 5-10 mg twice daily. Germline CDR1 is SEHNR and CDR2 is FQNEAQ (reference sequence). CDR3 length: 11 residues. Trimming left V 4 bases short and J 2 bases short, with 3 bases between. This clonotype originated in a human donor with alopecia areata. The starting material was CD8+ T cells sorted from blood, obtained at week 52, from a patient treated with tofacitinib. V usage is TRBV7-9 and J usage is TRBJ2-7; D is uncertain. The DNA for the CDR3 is TGTGCCAGCAGCTCGACCTACGAGCAGTACTTC. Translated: CASSSTYEQYF.